These 15 T cell receptor beta chains originate from one sample sequenced in a study of shared clonotypes between healthy human individuals. The method was immunoSEQ multiplex PCR; TCRdb's version includes in-frame clones alone and lacks a portion of them. The top ten hold around 0.38% of the sample, which has 1,500,000 or so clones, roughly 98.5% seen once. The sequencing input was naive CD4+ T cells sorted from blood. Subset given: CD45RA+ positively selected. Source of these receptors: a man under 40 in good health.

This sequence joins TRBV6-6 and TRBJ2-7, with D perhaps matching TRBD1 (6 bases). V lost 8 bases and J 2 bases, leaving 19 bases between the germline ends. In germline, CDR1 is MNHNY, CDR2 SVGAGI (reference sequence). The CDR3 consists of 15 residues. The chain's CDR3 is CASSPVGAGAYEQYF. For the CDR3, the DNA is TGTGCCAGCTCACCGGTCGGGGCAGGGGCCTACGAGCAGTACTTC.

The V call is TRBV7-2, the J call TRBJ1-5; D might be TRBD1 (5 bases). The CDR3 loop spans 14 amino acids. The ends were cut back, 7 bases at V and 2 bases at J, with 12 bases in the middle. Germline V gives CDR1 SGHTA, CDR2 FQGNSA. In DNA, the CDR3 is TGTGCCAGCACAATTGCGGGACGCAATCAGCCCCAGCATTTT. Its translation: CASTIAGRNQPQHF.

This chain joins TRBV10-2 and TRBJ2-3; 14 nucleotides match TRBD2. Unmatched junction bases numbered 7, after V lost 9 bases and J lost 8 bases. This CDR3 region has 14 residues. CDR1 is WSHSY and CDR2 is SAAADI in the germline V gene. The DNA of the CDR3 is TGCGCCAGTACGGGACTAGCGGGAGTTGTTACGCAGTATTTT. Translating gives CASTGLAGVVTQYF.

V and J are TRBV11-2 and TRBJ2-3; D might be TRBD1 (6 bases). This CDR3 has 16 amino acids. V lost 4 bases and J lost 1, with 15 bases in between. CDR1 is SGHAT and CDR2 is FQNNGV in the germline V gene. The CDR3 loop reads CASSSLTGFGTDTQYF. CDR3 coding DNA: TGTGCCAGCAGCTCTCTGACAGGCTTCGGCACAGATACGCAGTATTTT. Together with reference TRBV11-2 and TRBJ2-3, the CDR3 gives the full variable domain: EAGVAQSPRYKIIEKRQSVAFWCNPISGHATLYWYQQILGQGPKLLIQFQNNGVVDDSQLPKDRFSAERLKGVDSTLKIQPAKLEDSAVYLCASSSLTGFGTDTQYFGPGTRLTVL.

The chain has TRBV9 and TRBJ1-1; D is uncertain. CDR3 size: 14 residues. CDR1 is SGDLS, CDR2 YYNGEE, per germline. Deletions cut 2 bases from V and 0 bases from J, with 8 bases between. CDR3 protein: CASSVSSMNTEAFF. The CDR3 bases are TGTGCCAGCAGCGTTTCCAGTATGAACACTGAAGCTTTCTTT.

CDR3 sequence: CASSLEGQGRDTQYF. DNA of the CDR3: TGTGCCAGCAGTTTAGAGGGACAGGGAAGGGATACGCAGTATTTT. The gene calls are TRBV27 and TRBJ2-3, with 9 positions matching TRBD1. Germline loops: CDR1 MNHEY, CDR2 SMNVEV (reference sequence). J was trimmed by 6 bases and V by 2 bases; bases with no gene match: 6. This CDR3 comprises 15 residues.

The CDR3 spells CASSLDFWGRDGYTF. In DNA, the CDR3 is TGTGCCAGCAGCTTAGATTTCTGGGGTAGGGATGGCTACACCTTC. This chain links TRBV7-9 with TRBJ1-2; D is unclear. Germline loops: CDR1 SEHNR, CDR2 FQNEAQ (reference sequence). Trimming pared 1 base from V and 6 bases from J, leaving 15 bases between. This CDR3 region has 15 residues.

The chain employs TRBV6-6 and TRBJ2-1; either TRBD1 or TRBD2 may fit D (5 bases each). The CDR3 runs 15 residues. Germline assignment: CDR1 MNHNY and CDR2 SVGAGI (reference sequence). The V and J ends lost 2 bases and 5 bases respectively, with 13 bases between them. This chain's CDR3 is CASSYLGTGNNEQFF. In DNA form, the CDR3 reads TGTGCCAGCAGTTACCTCGGGACGGGAAACAATGAGCAGTTCTTC.

This rearrangement joins TRBV18 to TRBJ2-5; 11 bases fit TRBD2. Germline trimming cut 1 base from V and 4 bases from J; bases unmatched to any gene: 11. The V gene's germline CDR1 is KGHSH and CDR2 LQKENI. The CDR3 contains 18 residues. The CDR3 DNA reads as TGTGCCAGCTCACCACTTGCTTCCGGACTAGCGGGCTCAGAGACCCAGTACTTC. Protein sequence: CASSPLASGLAGSETQYF.

About this clone: Other DNA sequences in this sample translate to the same CDR3. This sequence joins TRBV30 and TRBJ2-3, with D unresolved. The germline V and J ends were trimmed by 0 bases and 5 bases, with 6 bases remaining between them. This CDR3 has 12 amino acids. Germline assignment: CDR1 GTSNPN and CDR2 SVGIG (reference sequence). In nucleotides, the CDR3 is TGTGCCTGGAGTGTACTGGGAGATACGCAGTATTTT. This sequence encodes CAWSVLGDTQYF.

This clone was counted a single time. The chain is built from TRBV2 and TRBJ1-5, with D unresolved. The germline gives CDR1 SNHLY, CDR2 FYNNEI. CDR3 length: 14 residues. V dropped 4 bases and J dropped 2 bases, with 9 bases sitting between them. The CDR3 here is CASSVGVGNQPQHF. In DNA form, the CDR3 reads TGTGCCAGCAGTGTCGGGGTCGGCAATCAGCCCCAGCATTTT.

This chain links TRBV10-3 with TRBJ2-7, with TRBD2 matching over 14 bases. Germline V lookup: CDR1 ENHRY, CDR2 SYGVKD. The V and J ends lost 1 base and 6 bases, in that order; junction bases with no gene match: 8. CDR3 length: 17 amino acids. The CDR3 region has the DNA TGTGCCATCAGTGAGTTTTCGCCCGGACTAGCGGGAGGCGAGCAGTACTTC. Translated: CAISEFSPGLAGGEQYF.

The J gene is TRBJ2-1, the V gene TRBV15; 7 bases fit TRBD2. Trimming removed 8 bases from V and 1 base from J; junction bases left unmatched: 14. CDR3 length: 17 residues. Per the germline V gene, CDR1 is LNHNV and CDR2 is YYDKDF (reference sequence). This CDR3 is CATFKSVRETSYNEQFF. The CDR3 nucleotides read TGTGCCACCTTCAAGTCCGTGCGGGAGACGTCCTACAATGAGCAGTTCTTC.

V and J are TRBV10-3 and TRBJ2-3; D is possibly TRBD1 (5 bases). This CDR3 has 13 amino acids. With 7 bases removed from V and 4 bases from J, the gap between germline ends came to 12 bases. Germline CDR1 and CDR2: ENHRY and SYGVKD. The CDR3 nucleotides read TGTGCCATCAAGGCAGGGTGGTCAGATACGCAGTATTTT. It yields the protein CAIKAGWSDTQYF.

V usage is TRBV4-2 and J usage is TRBJ2-7, with TRBD2 identical over 8 bases. CDR1 LGHNA and CDR2 YNFKEQ come from the germline V gene. V was clipped by 5 bases and J by 6 bases; unmatched bases: 12. The CDR3 runs to 15 residues. This chain's CDR3 is CASSWWGREGSEQYF. The CDR3 region has the DNA TGTGCCAGCAGCTGGTGGGGACGGGAGGGGAGCGAGCAGTACTTC.